These 28 T cell receptor beta chains share one sample of origin, sequenced in a study of CD8 T cells in ankylosing spondylitis. Study-wide results and caveats: What seemed typical of ankylosing spondylitis blood was a TCR beta motif built from roughly 8 highly homologous variants.

Their antigen targets remain unknown. TCRdb redid the calling of the 5' RACE reads with MiXCR, one entry per CDR3 protein. Here the sample spans around 540,000 distinct CDR3 sequences, about 12% being singletons. The sequencing sample was made of blood, either unsorted or a sorted T cell fraction (not recorded which). The receptor source for this set is a male donor with ankylosing spondylitis.

This clonotype was observed a handful of times. V is TRBV29-1 and J is TRBJ2-5; the match to TRBD1 covers 7 bases. CDR3 length: 15 residues. CDR1 and CDR2 (germline): SQVTM, ANQGSEA. The junction had 14 bases not matched to a gene; V was cut back by 5 bases and J by 5 bases. Written as DNA, the CDR3 is TGCAGCGTTTCTATCCCGGGACAGCCTTGGGAGACCCAGTACTTC. This translates into CSVSIPGQPWETQYF.

This clonotype has ten or more counts. CDR3 nucleotide sequence: TGTGCCAGCAGCCAAGAAACGGGCAGGGGCAATCAGCCCCAGCATTTT. Translated: CASSQETGRGNQPQHF. The rearrangement uses TRBV14 and TRBJ1-5, with D possibly matching TRBD1 (5 bases). This CDR3 contains 16 residues. Trimming removed 0 bases at V and 2 bases at J, with 11 bases between. Germline V gives CDR1 SGHDN, CDR2 FVKESK. Full variable domain (outside the CDR3, taken from reference TRBV14 and TRBJ1-5): EAGVTQFPSHSVIEKGQTVTLRCDPISGHDNLYWYRRVMGKEIKFLLHFVKESKQDESGMPNNRFLAERTGGTYSTLKVQPAELEDSGVYFCASSQETGRGNQPQHFGDGTRLSIL.

This clonotype was recorded a few times. The chain uses TRBV25-1 and TRBJ1-1, with TRBD1 matching over 7 bases. Germline-derived CDR1 and CDR2 are MGHDK and SYGVNS. The CDR3 contains 14 residues. The V segment lost 1 base and the J segment 4 bases; nucleotides outside the gene matches: 3. The CDR3 sequence: CASSEFPGGTEAFF. The DNA for the CDR3 is TGTGCCAGCAGTGAATTTCCAGGGGGCACTGAAGCTTTCTTT. The variable domain in full, completed from reference TRBV25-1 and TRBJ1-1, reads EADIYQTPRYLVIGTGKKITLECSQTMGHDKMYWYQQDPGMELHLIHYSYGVNSTEKGDLSSESTVSRIRTEHFPLTLESARPSHTSQYLCASSEFPGGTEAFFGQGTRLTVV.

There are a few counts of this clonotype. The rearrangement uses TRBV24-1 and TRBJ1-2, with D unclear. Looked up from germline, CDR1 is KGHDR and CDR2 is SFDVKD. With 1 base removed from V and 1 base from J, the gap between germline ends came to 9 bases. The CDR3 is 15 amino acids. CDR3 residues: CATSDFPASNYGYTF. The CDR3, as DNA: TGTGCCACCAGTGATTTCCCGGCGAGTAACTATGGCTACACCTTC.

This clonotype was found a few times. This sequence joins TRBV15 and TRBJ2-5; TRBD2 matches 10 bases. V lost 7 bases and J lost 3; bases outside the gene matches: 5. The CDR3 length is 14 residues. CDR1 is LNHNV and CDR2 is YYDKDF in the germline V gene (reference sequence). The CDR3 DNA sequence: TGTGCCACCACTAGCGGGAGTGCGGAAGAGACCCAGTACTTC. Its protein product is CATTSGSAEETQYF.

V gene TRBV2 combines with J gene TRBJ1-1; 8 nucleotides agree with TRBD1. Losses at the gene ends were 6 bases for V and 4 bases for J; bases not matched to a gene: 13. CDR1 SNHLY and CDR2 FYNNEI come from the germline V gene. This CDR3 is built from 16 residues. The CDR3: CASSLGQGRLTTEAFF. CDR3 DNA sequence: TGTGCCAGCAGCCTTGGACAGGGAAGGTTGACCACTGAAGCTTTCTTT.

This chain joins TRBV28 and TRBJ2-2; TRBD1 is a possible D gene (7 bases). The CDR3 runs to 16 residues. V lost 4 bases, J lost 4 bases, and 16 bases lay in between. The germline V gene encodes CDR1 MDHEN and CDR2 SYDVKM. The CDR3 DNA follows: TGTGCCAGCAGTTCGGAGGGGGCCGGGGGCACCGGGGAGCTGTTTTTT. This sequence encodes CASSSEGAGGTGELFF. The full variable domain, with the rest looked up from reference TRBV28 and TRBJ2-2, is DVKVTQSSRYLVKRTGEKVFLECVQDMDHENMFWYRQDPGLGLRLIYFSYDVKMKEKGDIPEGYSVSREKKERFSLILESASTNQTSMYLCASSSEGAGGTGELFFGEGSRLTVL.

The chain employs TRBV10-2 and TRBJ1-1, with D perhaps TRBD1 (5 bases). This CDR3 is built from 14 residues. Per germline, CDR1 WSHSY and CDR2 SAAADI. Trimming cost V 6 bases and J 4 bases, with 15 bases left between them. The CDR3 here is CASSPSAGSTEAFF. CDR3 bases: TGCGCCAGCAGCCCCTCCGCAGGGTCCACTGAAGCTTTCTTT.

For the CDR3, the DNA is TGTGCCAGCAGACGTAAGCGGGAGGGCCCCCTCTACGAGCAGTACGTC. This encodes CASRRKREGPLYEQYV. The chain couples TRBV5-6 to TRBJ2-7; TRBD2 agrees at 10 bases. J gave up 3 bases and V 5 bases, and 11 bases lay outside the gene matches. The CDR3 extends over 16 amino acids. Germline CDR1 SGHDT, CDR2 YYEEEE.

The gene calls are TRBV24-1 and TRBJ2-7, with D perhaps matching TRBD1 (5 bases). The V end was cut by 2 bases, the J end by 4 bases, with 11 bases between. Germline values: CDR1 KGHDR, CDR2 SFDVKD. CDR3 length equals 14 residues. This chain's CDR3 is CATSDWARDYEQYF. The CDR3 DNA reads TGTGCCACCAGTGATTGGGCCAGGGATTACGAGCAGTACTTC.

This clonotype appeared a few times. The V and J genes are TRBV6-1 and TRBJ2-1; TRBD2 matches at 11 bases. Germline V CDR1 and CDR2: MNHNS, SASEGT. The CDR3 covers 16 residues. V was pared by 7 bases and J by 6 bases, with 11 bases of the junction left unmatched. CDR3 sequence: CASTTPSGTSGNEQFF. In DNA, the CDR3 is TGTGCCAGCACGACCCCCTCCGGGACTAGCGGCAATGAGCAGTTCTTC.

This clonotype was detected only a few times. The chain is built from TRBV5-1 and TRBJ2-5; D remains ambiguous. This CDR3 spans 18 amino acids. Germline V gene sequence: CDR1 SGHRS, CDR2 YFSETQ. V dropped 6 bases and J dropped 0 bases, with 24 bases sitting between them. As DNA, the CDR3 is TGCGCCAGCAATGGTGGCGCGAGCTACCAAACAAACCAAGAGACCCAGTACTTC. Translating gives CASNGGASYQTNQETQYF.

This clonotype was seen many times. V is TRBV20-1 and J is TRBJ2-1; 10 nucleotides agree with TRBD2. The CDR3 has 16 amino acids. Germline V gene lookup returns CDR1 DFQATT and CDR2 SNEGSKA (reference sequence). The junction had 6 bases not matched to a gene; V was cut back by 2 bases and J by 2 bases. The CDR3 loop is CSARPSGRGTYNEQFF. The CDR3, as DNA: TGCAGTGCTAGACCCAGCGGGAGGGGGACCTACAATGAGCAGTTCTTC.

The chain uses TRBV6-1 and TRBJ1-3; unclear D gene. The ends were cut back, 7 bases at V and 0 bases at J, with 16 bases in the middle. CDR3 length equals 16 residues. CDR1 and CDR2 from the germline V gene are MNHNS and SASEGT. CDR3 sequence (DNA): TGTGCCAGCAACCCCTCGCGCGCGAGCTCTGGAAACACCATATATTTT. Translating it yields CASNPSRASSGNTIYF.

The chain combines TRBV18 with TRBJ2-7; 9 positions match TRBD2. The germline V gene encodes CDR1 KGHSH and CDR2 LQKENI. With 3 bases clipped from V and 0 bases from J, the junction kept 3 bases outside the gene matches. The CDR3 is made up of 15 amino acids. Here the CDR3 reads CASSPASGISYEQYF. CDR3 DNA: TGTGCCAGCTCACCGGCTAGCGGGATCTCCTACGAGCAGTACTTC.

This clonotype was seen ten or more times. The chain has TRBV24-1 and TRBJ2-1; D call uncertain. This CDR3 has 14 amino acids. Trimming left V 5 bases short and J 6 bases short, with 13 bases between. Germline assignment: CDR1 KGHDR and CDR2 SFDVKD. CDR3 loop: CATSGQALPNEQFF. Written as DNA, the CDR3 is TGTGCCACCAGTGGGCAGGCACTCCCCAATGAGCAGTTCTTC.

This clonotype was seen a few times. This chain connects TRBV7-9 to TRBJ2-5; TRBD2 matches at 7 bases. CDR3 length equals 15 residues. V lost 1 base and J lost 5; bases outside the gene matches: 7. CDR1 SEHNR and CDR2 FQNEAQ come from the germline V gene (reference sequence). CDR3 nucleotides: TGTGCCAGCAGCTTAGGGCGGGGGATCAGCGAGACCCAGTACTTC. It yields the protein CASSLGRGISETQYF.

This clonotype turned up a few times. The V and J genes are TRBV24-1 and TRBJ1-2; D may be TRBD1 (5 bases). The CDR3 has 12 amino acids. Trimming left V 9 bases short and J 3 bases short, with 10 bases between. The germline V gene has CDR1 KGHDR and CDR2 SFDVKD. The CDR3 bases are TGTGCCACCGGGACCGGGGACTATGGCTACACCTTC. Translated: CATGTGDYGYTF.

A few counts support this clonotype. The chain links TRBV7-2 to TRBJ2-5, with TRBD1 identical over 10 bases. Germline V lookup: CDR1 SGHTA, CDR2 FQGNSA. The CDR3 spans 16 residues. V was clipped by 6 bases and J by 2 bases; unmatched bases: 9. Written as DNA, the CDR3 is TGTGCCAGCAGTCGACGACCGGGACAGGGGCAAGAGACCCAGTACTTC. This sequence encodes CASSRRPGQGQETQYF.

This clonotype appeared a few times. The rearrangement joins TRBV24-1 to TRBJ1-5, with D maybe TRBD1 (6 bases). In germline, CDR1 is KGHDR, CDR2 SFDVKD. Trimming removed 5 bases at V and 1 base at J, with 8 bases between. This CDR3 is 14 amino acids long. CDR3 bases: TGTGCCACCAGTGTGGGGGCCAGCAATCAGCCCCAGCATTTT. Encoded protein: CATSVGASNQPQHF.

The chain couples TRBV20-1 to TRBJ2-5, with 7 nucleotides matching TRBD2. CDR1 and CDR2 from the germline V gene are DFQATT and SNEGSKA (reference sequence). V gave up 1 base and J gave up 5 bases; unmatched junction bases: 13. The CDR3 is 16 amino acids. CDR3 sequence: CSARGASGRLIETQYF. The CDR3 nucleotides read TGCAGTGCTAGAGGTGCTAGCGGCCGACTTATCGAGACCCAGTACTTC.

This clonotype was seen a few times. This chain uses TRBV4-2 with TRBJ2-3; TRBD2 might be the D (6 bases). Looked up from germline, CDR1 is LGHNA and CDR2 is YNFKEQ. This CDR3 contains 16 residues. The V and J ends lost 1 base and 1 base respectively, with 12 bases between them. CDR3 sequence reads: CASSQAYGSGTDTQYF. CDR3 sequence (DNA): TGTGCCAGCAGCCAAGCTTACGGGAGTGGCACAGATACGCAGTATTTT.

This clonotype has a count of ten or more. The V call is TRBV12-3 or TRBV12-4, the J call TRBJ2-3; TRBD2 might be the D (5 bases). With 2 bases removed from V and 5 bases from J, the gap between germline ends came to 14 bases. CDR3 length: 15 residues. The CDR3 loop is CASSLLPSGLDTQYF. The CDR3 DNA follows: TGTGCCAGCAGTTTACTGCCCAGCGGACTAGATACGCAGTATTTT.

This chain joins TRBV5-6 and TRBJ2-1; D ambiguous. The CDR3 loop spans 13 amino acids. V lost 4 bases to trimming and J lost 9 bases, with 14 bases between them. The germline gives CDR1 SGHDT, CDR2 YYEEEE. CDR3 region: CASSPRVIPEQFF. The CDR3, as DNA: TGTGCCAGCAGCCCCCGGGTGATACCTGAGCAGTTCTTC.

This clonotype occurred many times. The chain combines TRBV11-3 with TRBJ2-1; D ambiguous. The germline CDR1 and CDR2 sequences are SGHNT and YENEEA. Trimming removed 4 bases from V and 3 bases from J, with 13 bases in between. This CDR3 contains 15 residues. This CDR3 reads CASSSGAGYYNEQFF. The CDR3 bases are TGTGCCAGCAGCTCCGGAGCAGGATACTACAATGAGCAGTTCTTC.

Only a few counts were recorded for this clonotype. V and J are TRBV7-8 and TRBJ1-6, with D unresolved. CDR3 size: 13 residues. CDR1 SGHVS and CDR2 FQNEAQ come from the germline V gene. The V and J ends lost 1 base and 7 bases respectively, with 5 bases between them. In DNA form, the CDR3 reads TGTGCCAGCAGCTTAGGGAAAAATTCACCCCTCCACTTT. It encodes CASSLGKNSPLHF.

V and J are TRBV15 and TRBJ2-2; D may correspond to TRBD1 or TRBD2 (5 bases each). V was clipped by 1 base and J by 3 bases, with 9 bases between them. This CDR3 contains 15 residues. Germline V gene sequence: CDR1 LNHNV, CDR2 YYDKDF (reference sequence). CDR3 in amino acids: CATSRGGWDTGELFF. The CDR3 DNA follows: TGTGCCACCAGCAGAGGGGGGTGGGACACCGGGGAGCTGTTTTTT.

This clonotype appeared a few times. The chain employs TRBV9 and TRBJ2-1; D is unresolved. This CDR3 has 16 amino acids. V lost 3 bases, J lost 4 bases, and 17 bases lay in between. The V gene's germline CDR1 is SGDLS and CDR2 YYNGEE. The CDR3: CASSDRERDFYNEQFF. Here the CDR3 DNA reads TGTGCCAGCAGCGACCGAGAGCGAGATTTTTACAATGAGCAGTTCTTC.